What follows are 2 T cell receptor beta chains derived from one specimen sequenced in a study of T cells after yellow fever vaccination (dated by TCRdb to the late 2010s). Receptor libraries were prepared by 5' RACE. The run used an Illumina NovaSeq 6000. The public reads were run again by TCRdb, first through fastp at Q25 and then through MiXCR, and only productive beta chains were kept. A single entry per CDR3 protein holds the most common genes and DNA from its merged rows. The table for this sample lists over 250,000 distinct CDR3 sequences; about 5% of them were counted only once. The ten biggest clones cover around 3.5% of the sample. The treatment or condition label on this specimen signifies: live attenuated yellow fever vaccine strain. This specimen was CD4+ T cells sorted from PBMCs, taken on the day of the yellow fever booster vaccination. The receptors were sampled from a man aged 18-30 years who received the YFV17D yellow fever vaccine.

The V gene is TRBV4-3, the J gene TRBJ2-5; D gene uncertain. Germline assignment: CDR1 LGHNA and CDR2 YSLEER. The ends were cut back, 3 bases at V and 5 bases at J, with 13 bases in the middle. CDR3 length equals 14 residues. Here the CDR3 reads CASSHSLGLETQYF. CDR3 DNA: TGCGCCAGCAGCCATAGCCTAGGCTTGGAGACCCAGTACTTC.

This clonotype was detected a few times. The chain carries TRBV10-2 and TRBJ2-7, with D unresolved. Trimming removed 3 bases at V and 2 bases at J, with 8 bases between. From germline, CDR1 is WSHSY and CDR2 SAAADI. This CDR3 spans 13 amino acids. The CDR3 region is CASSDPSPYEQYF. The CDR3 DNA reads TGCGCCAGCAGTGACCCATCCCCCTACGAGCAGTACTTC.